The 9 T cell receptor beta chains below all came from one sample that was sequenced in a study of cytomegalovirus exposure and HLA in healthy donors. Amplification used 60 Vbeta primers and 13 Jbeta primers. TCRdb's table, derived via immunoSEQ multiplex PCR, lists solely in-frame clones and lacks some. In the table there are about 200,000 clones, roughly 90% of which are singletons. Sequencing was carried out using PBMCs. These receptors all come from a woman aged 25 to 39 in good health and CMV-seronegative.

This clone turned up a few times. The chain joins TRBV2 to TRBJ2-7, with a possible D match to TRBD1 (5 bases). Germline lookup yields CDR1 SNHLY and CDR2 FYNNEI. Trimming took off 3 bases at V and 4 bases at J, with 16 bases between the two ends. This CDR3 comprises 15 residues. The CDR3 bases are TGTGCCAGCAGTGATTCGCAGGGCCTTCGATACGAGCAGTACTTC. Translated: CASSDSQGLRYEQYF.

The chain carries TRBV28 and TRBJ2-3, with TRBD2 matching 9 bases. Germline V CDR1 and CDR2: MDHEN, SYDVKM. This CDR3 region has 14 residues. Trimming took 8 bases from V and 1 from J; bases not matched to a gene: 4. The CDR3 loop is CASYSGSGTDTQYF. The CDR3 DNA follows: TGTGCCAGCTATAGCGGGAGTGGCACAGATACGCAGTATTTT.

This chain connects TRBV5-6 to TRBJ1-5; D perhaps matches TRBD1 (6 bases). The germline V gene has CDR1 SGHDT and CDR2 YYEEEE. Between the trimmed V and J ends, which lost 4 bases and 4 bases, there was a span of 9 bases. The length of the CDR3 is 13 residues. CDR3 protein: CASSLGQNQPQHF. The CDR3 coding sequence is TGTGCCAGCAGCCTTGGACAGAATCAGCCCCAGCATTTT.

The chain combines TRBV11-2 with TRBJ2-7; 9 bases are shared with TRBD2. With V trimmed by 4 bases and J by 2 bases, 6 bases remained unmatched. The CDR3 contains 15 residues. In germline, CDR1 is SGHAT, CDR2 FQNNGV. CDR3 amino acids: CASSSLREGAYEQYF. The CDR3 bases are TGTGCCAGCAGCTCCCTGCGGGAGGGGGCCTACGAGCAGTACTTC.

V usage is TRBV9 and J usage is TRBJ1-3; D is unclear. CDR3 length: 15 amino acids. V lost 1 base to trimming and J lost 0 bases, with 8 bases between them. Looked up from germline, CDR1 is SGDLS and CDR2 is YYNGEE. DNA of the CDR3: TGTGCCAGCAGCGTATCACAGAACTCTGGAAACACCATATATTTT. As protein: CASSVSQNSGNTIYF. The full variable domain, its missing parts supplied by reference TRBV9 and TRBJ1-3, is DSGVTQTPKHLITATGQRVTLRCSPRSGDLSVYWYQQSLDQGLQFLIQYYNGEERAKGNILERFSAQQFPDLHSELNLSSLELGDSALYFCASSVSQNSGNTIYFGEGSWLTVV.

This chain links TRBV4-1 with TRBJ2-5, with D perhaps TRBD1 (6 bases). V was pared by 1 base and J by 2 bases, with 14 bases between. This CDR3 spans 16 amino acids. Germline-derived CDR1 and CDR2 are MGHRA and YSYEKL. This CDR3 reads CASSQGPTGYQETQYF. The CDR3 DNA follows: TGCGCCAGCAGCCAAGGGCCCACAGGGTATCAAGAGACCCAGTACTTC.

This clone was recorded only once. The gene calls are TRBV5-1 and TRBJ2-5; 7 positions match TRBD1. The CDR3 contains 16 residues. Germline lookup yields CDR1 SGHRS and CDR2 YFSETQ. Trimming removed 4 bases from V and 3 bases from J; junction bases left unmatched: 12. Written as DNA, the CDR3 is TGCGCCAGCAGCCTTGCCCCCGGGACAGAAAAAGAGACCCAGTACTTC. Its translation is CASSLAPGTEKETQYF.

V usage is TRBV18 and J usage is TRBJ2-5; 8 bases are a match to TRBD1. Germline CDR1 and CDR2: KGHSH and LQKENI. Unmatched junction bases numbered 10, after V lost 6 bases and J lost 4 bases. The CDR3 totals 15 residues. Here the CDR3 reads CASSKSRGLPETQYF. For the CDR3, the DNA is TGTGCCAGCTCTAAGAGCAGGGGGCTCCCAGAGACCCAGTACTTC.

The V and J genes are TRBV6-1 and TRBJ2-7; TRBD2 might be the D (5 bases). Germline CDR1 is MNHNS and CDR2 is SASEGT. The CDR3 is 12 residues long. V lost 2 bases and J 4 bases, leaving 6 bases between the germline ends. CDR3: CASSEWTYEQYF. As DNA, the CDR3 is TGTGCCAGCAGTGAATGGACTTACGAGCAGTACTTC.